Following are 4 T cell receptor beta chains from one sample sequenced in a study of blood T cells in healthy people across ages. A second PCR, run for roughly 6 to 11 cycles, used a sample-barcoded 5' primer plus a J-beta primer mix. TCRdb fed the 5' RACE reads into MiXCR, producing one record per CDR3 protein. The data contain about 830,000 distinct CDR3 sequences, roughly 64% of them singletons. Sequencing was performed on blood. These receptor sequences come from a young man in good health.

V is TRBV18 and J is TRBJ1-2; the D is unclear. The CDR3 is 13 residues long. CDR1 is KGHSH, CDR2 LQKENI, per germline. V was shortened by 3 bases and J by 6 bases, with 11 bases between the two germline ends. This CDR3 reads CASSPDGVNGYTF. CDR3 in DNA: TGTGCCAGCTCACCGGATGGGGTGAATGGCTACACCTTC. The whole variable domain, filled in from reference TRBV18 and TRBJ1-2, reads NAGVMQNPRHLVRRRGQEARLRCSPMKGHSHVYWYRQLPEEGLKFMVYLQKENIIDESGMPKERFSAEFPKEGPSILRIQQVVRGDSAAYFCASSPDGVNGYTFGSGTRLTVV.

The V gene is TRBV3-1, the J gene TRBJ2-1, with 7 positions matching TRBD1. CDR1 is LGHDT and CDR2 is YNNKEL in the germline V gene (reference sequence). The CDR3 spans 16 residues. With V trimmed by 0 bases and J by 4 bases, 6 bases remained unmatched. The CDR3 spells CASSQDSRGFYNEQFF. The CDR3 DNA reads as TGTGCCAGCAGCCAAGATTCCAGGGGGTTTTACAATGAGCAGTTCTTC.

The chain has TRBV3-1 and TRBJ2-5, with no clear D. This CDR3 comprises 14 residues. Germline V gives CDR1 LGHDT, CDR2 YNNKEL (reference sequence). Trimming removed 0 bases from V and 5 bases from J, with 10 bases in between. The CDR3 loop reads CASSQEGLKETQYF. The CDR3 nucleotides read TGTGCCAGCAGCCAAGAGGGCTTAAAGGAGACCCAGTACTTC.

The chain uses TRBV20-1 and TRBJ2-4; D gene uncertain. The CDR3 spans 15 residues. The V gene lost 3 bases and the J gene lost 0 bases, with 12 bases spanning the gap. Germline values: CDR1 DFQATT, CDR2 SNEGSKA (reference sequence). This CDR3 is CSASPPILAKNIQYF. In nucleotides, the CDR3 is TGCAGTGCTAGTCCCCCGATTTTAGCCAAAAACATTCAGTACTTC.